The 5 T cell receptor beta chains below come from one sample, sequenced in a study of blood T cell repertoires in COVID-19. The assay was immunoSEQ multiplex PCR, and TCRdb's table has in-frame clones only and misses some. The sample carries more than 300,000 clones, approximately 87% recorded once. The sample comprised peripheral blood. Every receptor here comes from a woman aged 50 to 60 with COVID-19, enrolled during active disease.

This chain links TRBV7-9 with TRBJ2-3; 9 bases map to TRBD2. This CDR3 contains 16 residues. V gave up 2 bases and J gave up 3 bases; unmatched junction bases: 6. CDR1 is SEHNR and CDR2 is FQNEAQ in the germline V gene (reference sequence). The CDR3 DNA is TGTGCCAGCAGCTTACGGCGGGAGGGCCGAACAGATACGCAGTATTTT. This translates into CASSLRREGRTDTQYF.

The chain employs TRBV5-1 and TRBJ1-1, with TRBD1 as a possible D gene (6 bases). From germline, CDR1 is SGHRS and CDR2 YFSETQ. The CDR3 sequence is 15 residues long. V lost 4 bases and J 5 bases, leaving 18 bases between the germline ends. The CDR3 spells CASSIGVLGGTEAFF. As DNA, the CDR3 is TGCGCCAGCAGCATTGGAGTCCTAGGGGGAACTGAAGCTTTCTTT.

J is TRBJ2-7 and V is TRBV10-3; 7 nucleotides line up with TRBD1. J gave up 7 bases and V 0 bases, and 9 bases lay outside the gene matches. The CDR3 extends over 15 amino acids. In germline, CDR1 is ENHRY, CDR2 SYGVKD. The CDR3 spells CAISESGTVAWEQYF. DNA for the CDR3: TGTGCCATCAGTGAGTCGGGGACAGTGGCTTGGGAGCAGTACTTC.

This chain connects TRBV6-5 to TRBJ2-2; TRBD1 matches at 8 bases. V was pared by 7 bases and J by 3 bases, with 7 bases of the junction left unmatched. Germline V gene sequence: CDR1 MNHEY, CDR2 SVGAGI. The CDR3 extends over 15 amino acids. Written as DNA, the CDR3 is TGTGCCAGCACCAAGACAGGGGTAGACACCGGGGAGCTGTTTTTT. Protein product: CASTKTGVDTGELFF.

This clone was seen a single time. This chain connects TRBV7-2 to TRBJ1-5, with D hard to call. The CDR3 runs 12 residues. CDR1 SGHTA and CDR2 FQGNSA come from the germline V gene. The V and J ends lost 1 base and 7 bases respectively, with 5 bases between them. CDR3 sequence: CASSLGRQPQHF. CDR3 DNA sequence: TGTGCCAGCAGCTTAGGCCGGCAGCCCCAGCATTTT.